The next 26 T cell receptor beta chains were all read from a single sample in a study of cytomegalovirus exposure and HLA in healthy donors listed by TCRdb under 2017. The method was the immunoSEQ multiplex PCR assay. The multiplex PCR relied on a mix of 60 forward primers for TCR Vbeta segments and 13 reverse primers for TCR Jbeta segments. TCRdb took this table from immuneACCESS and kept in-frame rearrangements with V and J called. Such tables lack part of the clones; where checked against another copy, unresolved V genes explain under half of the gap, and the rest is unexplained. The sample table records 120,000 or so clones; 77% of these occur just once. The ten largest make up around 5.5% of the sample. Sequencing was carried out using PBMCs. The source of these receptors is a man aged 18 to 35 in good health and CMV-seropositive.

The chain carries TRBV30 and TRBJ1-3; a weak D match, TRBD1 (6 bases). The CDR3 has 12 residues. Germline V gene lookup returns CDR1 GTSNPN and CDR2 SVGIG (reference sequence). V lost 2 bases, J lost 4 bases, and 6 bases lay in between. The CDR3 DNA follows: TGTGCCTGGAGTACAGGGGGAAACACCATATATTTT. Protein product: CAWSTGGNTIYF.

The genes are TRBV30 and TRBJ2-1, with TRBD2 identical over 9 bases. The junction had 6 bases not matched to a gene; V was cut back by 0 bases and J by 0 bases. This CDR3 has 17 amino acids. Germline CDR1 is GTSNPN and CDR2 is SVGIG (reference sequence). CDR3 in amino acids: CAWSVRPSGISYNEQFF. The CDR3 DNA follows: TGTGCCTGGAGTGTACGGCCTAGCGGGATCTCCTACAATGAGCAGTTCTTC.

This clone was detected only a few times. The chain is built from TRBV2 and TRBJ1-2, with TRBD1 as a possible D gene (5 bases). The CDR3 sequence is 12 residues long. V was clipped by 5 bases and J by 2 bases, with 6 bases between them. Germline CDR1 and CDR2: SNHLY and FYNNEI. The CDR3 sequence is CASSPGNYGYTF. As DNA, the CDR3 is TGTGCCAGCAGTCCAGGGAACTATGGCTACACCTTC.

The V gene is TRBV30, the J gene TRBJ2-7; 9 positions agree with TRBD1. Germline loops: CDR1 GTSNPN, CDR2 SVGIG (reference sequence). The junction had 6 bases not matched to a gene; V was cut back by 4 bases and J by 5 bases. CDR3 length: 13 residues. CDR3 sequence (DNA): TGTGCCTGGAAATGGGACAGGGCCCACGAGCAGTACTTC. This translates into CAWKWDRAHEQYF.

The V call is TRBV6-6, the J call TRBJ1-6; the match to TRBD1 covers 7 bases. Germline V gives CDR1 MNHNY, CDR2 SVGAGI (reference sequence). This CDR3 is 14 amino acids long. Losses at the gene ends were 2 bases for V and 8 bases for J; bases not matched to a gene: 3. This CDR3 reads CASSYEQGYSPLHF. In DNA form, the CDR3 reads TGTGCCAGCAGTTACGAACAGGGGTATTCACCCCTCCACTTT.

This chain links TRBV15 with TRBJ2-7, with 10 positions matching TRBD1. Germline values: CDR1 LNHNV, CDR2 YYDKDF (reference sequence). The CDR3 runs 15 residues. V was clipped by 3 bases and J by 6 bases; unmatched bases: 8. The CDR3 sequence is CATSRGGGQGVEQYF. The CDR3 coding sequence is TGTGCCACCAGCAGGGGAGGCGGACAGGGGGTCGAGCAGTACTTC.

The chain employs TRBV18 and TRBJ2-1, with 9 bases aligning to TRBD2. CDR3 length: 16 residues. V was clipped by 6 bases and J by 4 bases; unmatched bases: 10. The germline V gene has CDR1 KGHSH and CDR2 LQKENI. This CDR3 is CASSPGGSGSYNEQFF. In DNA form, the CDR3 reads TGTGCCAGCTCCCCCGGTGGTAGCGGGAGTTACAATGAGCAGTTCTTC. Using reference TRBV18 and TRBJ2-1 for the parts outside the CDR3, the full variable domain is NAGVMQNPRHLVRRRGQEARLRCSPMKGHSHVYWYRQLPEEGLKFMVYLQKENIIDESGMPKERFSAEFPKEGPSILRIQQVVRGDSAAYFCASSPGGSGSYNEQFFGPGTRLTVL.

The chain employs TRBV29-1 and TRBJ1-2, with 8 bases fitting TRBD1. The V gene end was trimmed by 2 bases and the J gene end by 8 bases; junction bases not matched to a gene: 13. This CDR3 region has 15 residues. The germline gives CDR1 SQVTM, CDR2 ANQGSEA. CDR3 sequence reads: CSVEKGTGRPNGYTF. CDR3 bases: TGCAGCGTTGAAAAAGGGACAGGACGGCCTAACGGCTACACCTTC.

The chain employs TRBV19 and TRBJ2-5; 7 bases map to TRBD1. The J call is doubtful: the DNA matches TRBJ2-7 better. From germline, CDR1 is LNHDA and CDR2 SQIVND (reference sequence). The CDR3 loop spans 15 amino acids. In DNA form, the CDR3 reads TGTGCCAGTAGTATGGGACAGAACACCCCCTACGAGCAGTACTTC. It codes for CASSMGQNTPYEQYF.

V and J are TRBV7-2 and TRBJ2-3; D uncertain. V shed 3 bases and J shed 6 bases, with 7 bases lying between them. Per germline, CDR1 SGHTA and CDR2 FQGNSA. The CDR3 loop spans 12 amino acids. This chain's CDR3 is CASSFQADTQYF. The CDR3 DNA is TGTGCCAGCAGCTTCCAGGCGGATACGCAGTATTTT.

CDR3 loop: CASRRGQGSTDTQYF. CDR3 nucleotides: TGCGCCAGCAGACGAGGACAGGGGTCCACAGATACGCAGTATTTT. J is TRBJ2-3 and V is TRBV5-1; TRBD1 agrees at 9 bases. The V gene end was trimmed by 5 bases and the J gene end by 2 bases; junction bases not matched to a gene: 6. Germline loops: CDR1 SGHRS, CDR2 YFSETQ. The CDR3 is made up of 15 amino acids.

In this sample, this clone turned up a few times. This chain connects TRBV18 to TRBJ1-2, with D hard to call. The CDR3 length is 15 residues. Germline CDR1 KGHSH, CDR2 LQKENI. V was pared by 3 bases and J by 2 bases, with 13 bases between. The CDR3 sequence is CASSPDVGGNYGYTF. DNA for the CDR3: TGTGCCAGCTCACCGGATGTCGGCGGGAACTATGGCTACACCTTC.

The CDR3 nucleotides are TGTGCCAGTAGTATGAAGGCAGGGGGGTATCATGGCTACACCTTC. Protein sequence: CASSMKAGGYHGYTF. The genes are TRBV19 and TRBJ1-2; 7 nucleotides match TRBD1. The V segment lost 3 bases and the J segment 6 bases; nucleotides outside the gene matches: 10. The CDR3 contains 15 residues. Germline V gives CDR1 LNHDA, CDR2 SQIVND (reference sequence). The entire variable domain, with the rest obtained from reference TRBV19 and TRBJ1-2, is as follows: DGGITQSPKYLFRKEGQNVTLSCEQNLNHDAMYWYRQDPGQGLRLIYYSQIVNDFQKGDIAEGYSVSREKKESFPLTVTSAQKNPTAFYLCASSMKAGGYHGYTFGSGTRLTVV.

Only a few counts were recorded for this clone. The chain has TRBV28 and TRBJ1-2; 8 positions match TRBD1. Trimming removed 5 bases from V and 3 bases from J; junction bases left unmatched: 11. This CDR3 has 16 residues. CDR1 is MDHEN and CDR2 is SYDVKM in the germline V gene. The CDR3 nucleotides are TGTGCCAGCAGTCCTCGGACAGGGTTGATTTACTATGGCTACACCTTC. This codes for CASSPRTGLIYYGYTF.

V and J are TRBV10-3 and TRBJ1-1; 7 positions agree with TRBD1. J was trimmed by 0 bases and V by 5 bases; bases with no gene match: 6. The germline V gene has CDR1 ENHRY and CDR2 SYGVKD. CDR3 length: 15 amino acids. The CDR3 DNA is TGTGCCATCAGTAATATCGACAGGGTGAACACTGAAGCTTTCTTT. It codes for CAISNIDRVNTEAFF.

The CDR3 DNA follows: TGTGCCAGCAGCTTACAGGGGGCTGGATCCTACGAGCAGTACTTC. It translates to CASSLQGAGSYEQYF. The chain employs TRBV5-4 and TRBJ2-7, with TRBD1 identical over 9 bases. CDR3 length: 15 residues. J gave up 1 base and V 2 bases, and 4 bases lay outside the gene matches. The V gene's germline CDR1 is SGHNT and CDR2 YYREEE (reference sequence).

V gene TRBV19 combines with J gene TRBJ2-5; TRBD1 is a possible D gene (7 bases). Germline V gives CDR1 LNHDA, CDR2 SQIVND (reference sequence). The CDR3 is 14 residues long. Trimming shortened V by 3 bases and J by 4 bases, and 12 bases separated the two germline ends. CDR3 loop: CASSIKEGAETQYF. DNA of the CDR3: TGTGCCAGTAGTATTAAGGAGGGGGCAGAGACCCAGTACTTC.

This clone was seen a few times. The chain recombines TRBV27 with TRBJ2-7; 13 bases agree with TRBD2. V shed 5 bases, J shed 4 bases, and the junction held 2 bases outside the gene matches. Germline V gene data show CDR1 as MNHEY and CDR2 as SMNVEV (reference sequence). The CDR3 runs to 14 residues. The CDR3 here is CASSRGLAGYEQYF. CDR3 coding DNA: TGTGCCAGCAGTCGGGGACTAGCGGGATACGAGCAGTACTTC.

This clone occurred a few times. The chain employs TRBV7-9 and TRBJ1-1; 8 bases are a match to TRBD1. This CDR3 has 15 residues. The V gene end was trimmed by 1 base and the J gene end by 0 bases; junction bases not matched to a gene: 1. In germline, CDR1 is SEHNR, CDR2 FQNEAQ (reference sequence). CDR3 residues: CASSLGQGMNTEAFF. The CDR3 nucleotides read TGTGCCAGCAGCTTAGGACAGGGGATGAACACTGAAGCTTTCTTT.

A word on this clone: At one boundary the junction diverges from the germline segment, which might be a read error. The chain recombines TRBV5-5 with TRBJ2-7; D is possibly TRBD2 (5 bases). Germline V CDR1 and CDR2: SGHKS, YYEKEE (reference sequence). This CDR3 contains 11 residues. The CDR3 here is CARRDTYEQYF. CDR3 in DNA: TGCGCGAGACGGGATACCTACGAGCAGTACTTC. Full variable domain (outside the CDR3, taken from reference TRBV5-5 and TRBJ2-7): DAGVTQSPTHLIKTRGQQVTLRCSPISGHKSVSWYQQVLGQGPQFIFQYYEKEERGRGNFPDRFSARQFPNYSSELNVNALLLGDSALYLCARRDTYEQYFGPGTRLTVT.

The CDR3 loop reads CASSRLSDYNEQFF. In DNA form, the CDR3 reads TGTGCCAGCAGTAGGCTTAGCGACTACAATGAGCAGTTCTTC. The chain combines TRBV25-1 with TRBJ2-1; possible D gene TRBD2, 5 bases. Trimming cost V 5 bases and J 3 bases, with 11 bases left between them. From germline, CDR1 is MGHDK and CDR2 SYGVNS. The CDR3 loop spans 14 amino acids.

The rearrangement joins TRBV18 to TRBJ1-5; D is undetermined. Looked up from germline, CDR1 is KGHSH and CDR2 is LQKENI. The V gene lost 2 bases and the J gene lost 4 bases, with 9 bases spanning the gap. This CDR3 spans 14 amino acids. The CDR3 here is CASSPVAGNQPQHF. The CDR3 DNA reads TGTGCCAGCTCACCAGTCGCCGGGAATCAGCCCCAGCATTTT.

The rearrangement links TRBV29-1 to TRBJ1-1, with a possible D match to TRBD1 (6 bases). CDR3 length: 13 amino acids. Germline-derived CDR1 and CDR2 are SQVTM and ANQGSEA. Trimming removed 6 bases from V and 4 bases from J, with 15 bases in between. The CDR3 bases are TGCAGCGTCATAAAGGGGGAAAGCACTGAAGCTTTCTTT. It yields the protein CSVIKGESTEAFF.

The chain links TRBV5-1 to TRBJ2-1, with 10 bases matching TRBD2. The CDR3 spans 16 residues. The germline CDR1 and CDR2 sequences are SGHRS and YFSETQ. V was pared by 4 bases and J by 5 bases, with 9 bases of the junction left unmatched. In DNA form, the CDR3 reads TGCGCCAGCAGCACCTTACTAGCGGGGCTTCACAATGAGCAGTTCTTC. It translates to CASSTLLAGLHNEQFF.

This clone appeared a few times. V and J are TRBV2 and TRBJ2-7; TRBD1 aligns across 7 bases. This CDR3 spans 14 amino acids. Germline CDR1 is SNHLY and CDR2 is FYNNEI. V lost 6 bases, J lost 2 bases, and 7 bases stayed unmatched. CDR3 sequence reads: CASSETGYPYEQYF. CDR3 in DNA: TGTGCCAGCAGCGAGACAGGGTATCCCTACGAGCAGTACTTC.

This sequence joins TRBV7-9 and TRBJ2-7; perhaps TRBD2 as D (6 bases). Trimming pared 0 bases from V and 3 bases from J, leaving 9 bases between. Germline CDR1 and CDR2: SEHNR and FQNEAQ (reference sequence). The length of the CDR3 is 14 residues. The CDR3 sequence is CASSLAGLLYEQYF. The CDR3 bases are TGTGCCAGCAGCTTAGCGGGACTCCTCTACGAGCAGTACTTC. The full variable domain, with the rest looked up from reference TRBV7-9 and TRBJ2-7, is DTGVSQNPRHKITKRGQNVTFRCDPISEHNRLYWYRQTLGQGPEFLTYFQNEAQLEKSRLLSDRFSAERPKGSFSTLEIQRTEQGDSAMYLCASSLAGLLYEQYFGPGTRLTVT.